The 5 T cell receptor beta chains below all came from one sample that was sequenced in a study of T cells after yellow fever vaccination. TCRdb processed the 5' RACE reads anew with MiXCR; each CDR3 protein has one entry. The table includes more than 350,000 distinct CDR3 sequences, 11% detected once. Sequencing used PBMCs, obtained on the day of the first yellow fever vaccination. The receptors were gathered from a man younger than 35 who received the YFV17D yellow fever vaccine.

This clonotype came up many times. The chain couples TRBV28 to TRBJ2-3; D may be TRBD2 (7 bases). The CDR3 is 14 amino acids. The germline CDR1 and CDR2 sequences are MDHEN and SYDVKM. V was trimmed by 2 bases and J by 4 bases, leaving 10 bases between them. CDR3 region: CASSLGGAADTQYF. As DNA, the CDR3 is TGTGCCAGCAGTTTAGGGGGGGCGGCAGATACGCAGTATTTT.

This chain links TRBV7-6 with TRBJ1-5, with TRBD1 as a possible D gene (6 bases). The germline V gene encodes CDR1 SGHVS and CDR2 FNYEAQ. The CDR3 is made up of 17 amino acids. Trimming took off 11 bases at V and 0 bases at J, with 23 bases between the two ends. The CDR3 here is CAGGFDRPLYSNQPQHF. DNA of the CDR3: TGTGCCGGAGGATTCGACAGGCCGCTTTATAGCAATCAGCCCCAGCATTTT.

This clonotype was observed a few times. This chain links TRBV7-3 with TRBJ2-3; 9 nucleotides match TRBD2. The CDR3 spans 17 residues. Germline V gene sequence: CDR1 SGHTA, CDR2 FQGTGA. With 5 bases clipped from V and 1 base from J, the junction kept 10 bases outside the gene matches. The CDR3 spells CASSRGALAGGTDTQYF. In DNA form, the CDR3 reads TGTGCCAGCAGCCGTGGGGCCTTAGCGGGGGGCACAGATACGCAGTATTTT.

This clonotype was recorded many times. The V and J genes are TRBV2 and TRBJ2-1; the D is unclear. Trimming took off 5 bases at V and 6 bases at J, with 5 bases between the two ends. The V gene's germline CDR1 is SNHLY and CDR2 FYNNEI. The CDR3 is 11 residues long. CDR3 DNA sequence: TGTGCCAGCAGTTTTCCCAATGAGCAGTTCTTC. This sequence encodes CASSFPNEQFF. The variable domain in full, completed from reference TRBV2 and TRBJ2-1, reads EPEVTQTPSHQVTQMGQEVILRCVPISNHLYFYWYRQILGQKVEFLVSFYNNEISEKSEIFDDQFSVERPDGSNFTLKIRSTKLEDSAMYFCASSFPNEQFFGPGTRLTVL.

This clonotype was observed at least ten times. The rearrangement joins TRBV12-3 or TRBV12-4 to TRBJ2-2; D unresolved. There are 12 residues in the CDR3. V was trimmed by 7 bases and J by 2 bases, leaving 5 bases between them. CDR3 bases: TGTGCCAGCACCCCCAACACCGGGGAGCTGTTTTTT. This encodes CASTPNTGELFF.